The 13 T cell receptor beta chains reported below all come from one sample, sequenced in a study of blood T cell repertoires in COVID-19. TCRdb's table, derived via immunoSEQ multiplex PCR, lists solely in-frame clones and lacks some. The data hold roughly 250,000 clones, with 79% observed a single time. The material sequenced was peripheral blood. The receptors come from a woman aged 40 to 50 with active or convalescent COVID-19.

This clone has more than one count but fewer than ten. The rearrangement joins TRBV6-2 or TRBV6-3 to TRBJ2-2; D may be TRBD1 (5 bases). Germline CDR1 MNHEY, CDR2 SVGEGT. CDR3 length: 15 amino acids. V lost 5 bases and J 7 bases, leaving 17 bases between the germline ends. The CDR3 region is CASSVPPGSDGELFF. The CDR3 DNA follows: TGTGCCAGCAGTGTTCCCCCAGGGTCAGACGGGGAGCTGTTTTTT.

This clone was seen once. V gene TRBV3-1 (or the pseudogene TRBV3-2) combines with J gene TRBJ1-3; D remains ambiguous. Trimming took off 0 bases at V and 0 bases at J, with 12 bases between the two ends. Germline lookup yields CDR1 LGHDT and CDR2 YNNKEL (reference sequence). The CDR3 extends over 17 amino acids. As DNA, the CDR3 is TGTGCCAGCAGCCAAGATCTTCGAGCCATCTCTGGAAACACCATATATTTT. This translates into CASSQDLRAISGNTIYF.

The rearrangement uses TRBV6-5 and TRBJ1-3; D might be TRBD1 (6 bases). V gave up 4 bases and J gave up 0 bases, with 13 bases separating them. The germline V gene encodes CDR1 MNHEY and CDR2 SVGAGI. This CDR3 is 16 amino acids long. The CDR3 loop reads CASSWDTRSSGNTIYF. The CDR3 DNA reads TGTGCCAGCAGTTGGGACACTCGTAGCTCTGGAAACACCATATATTTT.

This clone was seen a single time. Other DNA sequences in the same sample also yield this CDR3. J is TRBJ2-1 and V is TRBV19; D is possibly TRBD1 (6 bases). The CDR3 has 15 amino acids. V was shortened by 1 base and J by 1 base, with 8 bases between the two germline ends. Germline lookup yields CDR1 LNHDA and CDR2 SQIVND (reference sequence). The CDR3 is CASSIGQGSYNEQFF. CDR3 DNA sequence: TGTGCCAGTAGTATAGGCCAGGGGTCCTACAATGAGCAGTTCTTC.

The V gene is TRBV14, the J gene TRBJ1-2; TRBD1 matches at 7 bases. With 3 bases clipped from V and 4 bases from J, the junction kept 5 bases outside the gene matches. The CDR3 is 14 amino acids. CDR1 SGHDN and CDR2 FVKESK come from the germline V gene. The CDR3 sequence: CASSHDRASYGYTF. DNA for the CDR3: TGTGCCAGCAGCCACGACAGGGCCAGCTATGGCTACACCTTC.

The V gene is TRBV7-9, the J gene TRBJ2-3; the D is unclear. Trimming cost V 4 bases and J 9 bases, with 8 bases left between them. Germline loops: CDR1 SEHNR, CDR2 FQNEAQ (reference sequence). The CDR3 covers 11 residues. The CDR3 sequence: CASSSEVTQYF. CDR3 nucleotides: TGTGCCAGCAGCTCAGAAGTGACGCAGTATTTT.

Regarding this clone: The junction does not match germline at one end; this may be a read error. The chain joins TRBV10-3 to TRBJ1-1, with unresolved D. This CDR3 region has 11 residues. Looked up from germline, CDR1 is ENHRY and CDR2 is SYGVKD. CDR3 DNA sequence: TGTGCCATCGCGACGAACAGTGAAGCTTTCTTT. Amino acid sequence: CAIATNSEAFF.

V is TRBV9 and J is TRBJ1-2; D not certain. Per germline, CDR1 SGDLS and CDR2 YYNGEE. The V gene lost 4 bases and the J gene lost 0 bases, with 16 bases spanning the gap. The CDR3 sequence is 16 residues long. CDR3 DNA sequence: TGTGCCAGCAGCCCGGAGGGCTTAGGAACTAACTATGGCTACACCTTC. As protein: CASSPEGLGTNYGYTF.

This clone was seen ten or more times. This sequence joins TRBV12-3 or TRBV12-4 and TRBJ1-1; D ambiguous. This CDR3 contains 13 residues. V gave up 1 base and J gave up 3 bases, with 6 bases separating them. The CDR3, as DNA: TGTGCCAGCAGTTTAGACGGAGACACTGAAGCTTTCTTT. This codes for CASSLDGDTEAFF.

The chain links TRBV9 to TRBJ2-1; 7 bases line up with TRBD1. The CDR3 consists of 13 residues. Germline V gives CDR1 SGDLS, CDR2 YYNGEE. Trimming cost V 4 bases and J 7 bases; bases outside gene matches: 5. The CDR3 region has the DNA TGTGCCAGCAGCCCTCCGACAGGGAATGAGCAGTTCTTC. Translation gives CASSPPTGNEQFF.

The V call is TRBV12-3 or TRBV12-4, the J call TRBJ1-3; D may be TRBD1 (6 bases). The CDR3 loop spans 13 amino acids. The ends were cut back, 5 bases at V and 4 bases at J, with 9 bases in the middle. The CDR3 region is CASSLTGGNTIYF. CDR3 bases: TGTGCCAGCAGTCTGACAGGAGGAAACACCATATATTTT.

The CDR3 loop is CASSLLAGESNYGYTF. For the CDR3, the DNA is TGTGCCAGCAGCTTGTTGGCAGGGGAATCTAACTATGGCTACACCTTC. The chain joins TRBV5-5 to TRBJ1-2, with TRBD1 as a possible D gene (6 bases). Trimming stripped 1 base from V and 0 bases from J, with 13 bases between. There are 16 residues in the CDR3. The germline CDR1 and CDR2 sequences are SGHKS and YYEKEE (reference sequence).

The V call is TRBV9, the J call TRBJ2-2; no firm D call. CDR1 SGDLS and CDR2 YYNGEE come from the germline V gene. Trimming left V 4 bases short and J 4 bases short, with 17 bases between. The CDR3 is 16 residues long. The DNA of the CDR3 is TGTGCCAGCAGCACCCTTGGGCAGCCCAGCACCGGGGAGCTGTTTTTT. It specifies CASSTLGQPSTGELFF.